These T cell receptor beta chains were read from a single sample in a study of cytomegalovirus exposure and HLA in healthy donors. Sequencing used immunoSEQ multiplex PCR; TCRdb keeps in-frame clones, though not all of them. The sample contains about 220,000 clones, roughly 70% of which appear only once. Sequencing used PBMCs. The source is a woman aged 25 to 39 in good health and CMV-seronegative. CDR3s include the opening cysteine and the closing phenylalanine or tryptophan. A D gene is named only where the DNA matches it firmly. Clone size is not always given. Where it is, it says once, few, many or a class for expanded clones.

CDR3 DNA | CDR3 protein | clone size | CDR3 length | V gene | D gene | J gene
TGTGCCAGCAGCCGGACCGGGACAGGAGAGGACTATGGCTACACCTTC | CASSRTGTGEDYGYTF | few | 16 | TRBV5-6 | TRBD1 | TRBJ1-2
TGTGCCTGGAGGCTAGGGTACAGGGGGAGCTCCTACAATGAGCAGTTCTTC | CAWRLGYRGSSYNEQFF | - | 17 | TRBV30 | TRBD1 | TRBJ2-1
TGTGCCAGCGCCGGCTCTGGAAACACCATATATTTT | CASAGSGNTIYF | - | 12 | TRBV5-6 | - | TRBJ1-3
TGTGACAGCAGCGGTCAACTAGCGGGGGGGCCGGCCTACGAGCAGTACTTC | CDSSGQLAGGPAYEQYF | - | 17 | TRBV13 | TRBD2 | TRBJ2-7
TGTGCCAGCAGCTTAGATTGGGCAAAACCCCAGCATTTT | CASSLDWAKPQHF | - | 13 | TRBV11-2 | - | TRBJ1-5
TGTGCCAGCATAACGGGTAGCGGGATCACCGGGGAGCTGTTTTTT | CASITGSGITGELFF | - | 15 | TRBV6-5 | TRBD2 | TRBJ2-2
TGTGCCAGCAGCTCGTATTCCGCGGGACGCCCCTACGAGCAGTACTTC | CASSSYSAGRPYEQYF | - | 16 | TRBV13 | - | TRBJ2-7
TGTGCCTGGGTCCCCTCCAGCGGGGCCCCCCGCAATGAGCAGTTCTTC | CAWVPSSGAPRNEQFF | - | 16 | TRBV30 | TRBD2 | TRBJ2-1
TGTGCCAGCACCCGAGGGAGGGCTGGGAACACTGAAGCTTTCTTT | CASTRGRAGNTEAFF | once | 15 | TRBV6-5 | - | TRBJ1-1
TGTGCCAGCAGGGGACAGGGGAGCTCCTACGAGCAGTACTTC | CASRGQGSSYEQYF | - | 14 | TRBV2 | TRBD1 | TRBJ2-7
TGTGCCAGCAACATACAGGGCTCTGGAAACACCATATATTTT | CASNIQGSGNTIYF | once | 14 | TRBV5-6 | - | TRBJ1-3
TGTGCCAGTGGAGACAGACCCCTCCAGGACACTGAAGCTTTCTTT | CASGDRPLQDTEAFF | - | 15 | TRBV19 | - | TRBJ1-1
TGTGCCAGCAGTCGACAGGGAAACTATGGCTACACCTTC | CASSRQGNYGYTF | - | 13 | TRBV6-6 | TRBD1 | TRBJ1-2
TGTGCCAGCAGTGAAATGTTAGTCCTGAACACTGAAGCTTTCTTT | CASSEMLVLNTEAFF | - | 15 | TRBV6-1 | - | TRBJ1-1
TGTGCCTGGAGGTCTAGCGGGGGGCCTTTACCGTTGAGGGGCTCCTACAATGAGCAGTTCTTC | CAWRSSGGPLPLRGSYNEQFF | - | 21 | TRBV30 | TRBD2 | TRBJ2-1
TGTGCCAGCACCAAGGGACTGATTTCCAACGAGCAGTACTTC | CASTKGLISNEQYF | - | 14 | TRBV9 | - | TRBJ2-7
TGTGCCAGCAGACAGGTGAGGAATCAGCCCCAGCATTTT | CASRQVRNQPQHF | - | 13 | TRBV6-5 | - | TRBJ1-5
TGCAGCGTTGAACAGGGTGGCGACACTGAAGCTTTCTTT | CSVEQGGDTEAFF | - | 13 | TRBV29-1 | - | TRBJ1-1
TGTGCCAGCAGGTCTTATTCCGGGACAGGGCATGGCTACACCTTC | CASRSYSGTGHGYTF | - | 15 | TRBV9 | TRBD1 | TRBJ1-2
TGTGCCAGCAGCTTAGATTCAGGAACCGGGGAGCTGTTTTTT | CASSLDSGTGELFF | - | 14 | TRBV11-3 | - | TRBJ2-2
TGTGCCACCCTAAACCACGGGTCGTCTGGGGCCAACGTCCTGACTTTC | CATLNHGSSGANVLTF | - | 16 | TRBV19 | - | TRBJ2-6
TGTGCCACCGAGGGGGTAAAACAAGAGACCCAGTACTTC | CATEGVKQETQYF | - | 13 | TRBV2 | - | TRBJ2-5
TGTGCCAGCAGCCTGGGGGCCTCCTACGAGCAGTACTTC | CASSLGASYEQYF | few | 13 | TRBV5-8 | - | TRBJ2-7
TGTGCCAGCAGTGAACCACTCAGCCCCCCGGGGGGAGCTTTCTTT | CASSEPLSPPGGAFF | - | 15 | TRBV2 | - | TRBJ1-1
TGCGCCAGCAGCTCCCGGACTAGGCCCACGGATGAGCAGTTCTTC | CASSSRTRPTDEQFF | - | 15 | TRBV5-1 | TRBD2 | TRBJ2-1
TGTGCCAGCAACCCAAACCTAGCGGTCCTCACAGATACGCAGTATTTT | CASNPNLAVLTDTQYF | once | 16 | TRBV7-8 | TRBD2 | TRBJ2-3
TGTGCCAGTAGTATTCTCGGGGGGCAGCCCCAGCATTTT | CASSILGGQPQHF | once | 13 | TRBV19 | - | TRBJ1-5
TGTGCCAGCAATCCTACAGGGCGGGGGGGCACAGATACGCAGTATTTT | CASNPTGRGGTDTQYF | - | 16 | TRBV6-6 | TRBD2 | TRBJ2-3
TGTGCCAGCAGTGATCTAGCCTACAATGAGCAGTTCTTC | CASSDLAYNEQFF | - | 13 | TRBV25-1 | - | TRBJ2-1
TGTGCCAGCAGCTTAGACTTAGGGGAGGGTACTTGGAACACTGAAGCTTTCTTT | CASSLDLGEGTWNTEAFF | few | 18 | TRBV11-2 | - | TRBJ1-1
TGTGCCAGCTCACAGGGACAGGACAATCAGCCCCAGCATTTT | CASSQGQDNQPQHF | - | 14 | TRBV18 | TRBD1 | TRBJ1-5
TGTTCCAGCAGCTTAGGCGGTGGTGGTGACAGGGGGACTGAAGCTTTCTTT | CSSSLGGGGDRGTEAFF | - | 17 | TRBV7-9 | TRBD1 | TRBJ1-1